This T cell receptor (beta chain) was retrieved from a study of T cells in Graves' hyperthyroidism and ophthalmopathy. Amplified TCR beta CDR3 regions came from RNA transcripts. With the HTBI primer set, the TCR CDR3 went through a first round of RT-PCR. TCRdb re-analysed the multiplex PCR reads in MiXCR, keeping a single row per CDR3 protein. The sample holds about 130,000 distinct CDR3 sequences, roughly a fifth seen once. This clonotype was found a few times. Its specificity is not known. V was shortened by 1 base and J by 3 bases, with 7 bases between the two germline ends. The CDR3 sequence is 14 residues long. The germline V gene has CDR1 SGHVS and CDR2 FQNEAQ. These patients, aged 18 to 65, had recently diagnosed hyperthyroidism lasting under 2 months. The diagnostic basis comprised clinical symptoms, serum thyroxine and TRAb, thyroid ultrasound and orbital computed tomography. Regarding the study as a whole: Among thyroid clonotypes expanded above 0.001, most also appeared in blood. Prediction of ophthalmopathy progression came a median approximately 7 months pre-onset.

This TCR came from a woman aged 50 to 60 with Graves' hyperthyroidism that later progressed to Graves' ophthalmopathy. Sequenced: blood. The rearrangement joins TRBV7-8 to TRBJ1-3; D gene unclear. This CDR3 reads CASSLGSVGNTIYF. CDR3 DNA: TGTGCCAGCAGCTTAGGATCCGTTGGAAACACCATATATTTT.